A selection of T cell receptor beta chains follows, all from one sample in a study of blood T cell repertoires in COVID-19. TCRdb's copy holds only in-frame clones and misses some; the assay was immunoSEQ multiplex PCR. Here the sample spans 450,000 to 500,000 clones, roughly 88% being singletons. Input material: peripheral blood. These receptors originate from a human donor in a cohort sampled during active COVID-19. Both conserved end residues are part of each CDR3. The D gene is left open where the match is weak. Clone size is given for some rows only: seen once, a few or many times, or a class if the clone is expanded.

TRBD2	.	TRBV5-6	TRBJ2-7	CASSLGLGLAGNYEQYF	TGTGCCAGCAGCTTAGGTCTAGGACTAGCGGGAAACTACGAGCAGTACTTC
.	once	TRBV7-6	TRBJ2-2	CASSPGGQPNTGELFF	TGTGCCAGCAGCCCCGGGGGTCAGCCCAACACCGGGGAGCTGTTTTTT
TRBD1	.	TRBV3-1/TRBV3-2	TRBJ2-7	CASSQGTGGAYEQYF	TGTGCCAGCAGCCAAGGGACAGGGGGCGCCTACGAGCAGTACTTC
.	.	TRBV3-1/TRBV3-2	TRBJ1-3	CASSLVSGNPGNTIYF	TGTGCCAGCAGCTTAGTTTCGGGGAACCCTGGAAACACCATATATTTT
.	.	TRBV5-4	TRBJ2-7	CASSLAQGVPYEQYF	TGTGCCAGCAGCTTGGCTCAGGGCGTCCCCTACGAGCAGTACTTC
TRBD2	.	TRBV4-1	TRBJ2-7	CASSQVLAGGPSYEQYF	TGCGCCAGCAGCCAAGTATTAGCGGGAGGGCCTTCCTACGAGCAGTACTTC
.	few	TRBV28	TRBJ1-2	CASSLPGKGYTF	TGTGCCAGCAGTCTTCCAGGGAAGGGCTACACCTTC
TRBD2	.	TRBV11-3	TRBJ2-3	CASSPGTSGTRGTDTQYF	TGTGCCAGCAGCCCCGGGACTAGCGGGACCAGAGGTACAGATACGCAGTATTTT
.	.	TRBV7-3	TRBJ2-7	CASSTRGGLEQYF	TGTGCCAGCAGCACGAGGGGGGGCCTCGAGCAGTACTTC
TRBD2	.	TRBV13	TRBJ2-3	CASSLLAGGADTQYF	TGTGCCAGCAGTCTTCTAGCGGGAGGAGCGGATACGCAGTATTTT
TRBD1	few	TRBV29-1	TRBJ2-1	CSVTNPGQGNNEQFF	TGCAGCGTTACTAATCCGGGACAGGGGAACAATGAGCAGTTCTTC
.	once	TRBV27	TRBJ1-2	CASSFSRLSSTTF	TGTGCCAGCAGTTTCTCGAGACTTTCATCTACCACCTTC
TRBD1	.	TRBV30	TRBJ1-5	CAWMGQGYNQPQHF	TGTGCCTGGATGGGACAGGGGTACAATCAGCCCCAGCATTTT
TRBD1	once	TRBV6-5	TRBJ2-3	CASSSGQLGTDTQYF	TGTGCCAGCTCGTCGGGACAGTTGGGCACAGATACGCAGTATTTT
.	.	TRBV5-1	TRBJ1-1	CASSLGQGTNREAFF	TGCGCCAGCAGCCTCGGCCAGGGTACAAACAGAGAAGCTTTCTTT
TRBD1	.	TRBV30	TRBJ1-5	CAWSAGQGGEPQHF	TGTGCCTGGAGTGCCGGACAGGGAGGCGAGCCCCAGCATTTT
.	.	TRBV6-5	TRBJ2-2	CASQNTGELFF	TGTGCCAGTCAGAACACCGGGGAGCTGTTTTTT
TRBD2	.	TRBV30	TRBJ2-7	CAWRASGSSTYEQYF	TGTGCCTGGAGGGCTAGCGGGAGTTCAACCTACGAGCAGTACTTC
TRBD2	.	TRBV2	TRBJ2-3	CASSRGREGRGTDTQYF	TGTGCCAGCAGTCGCGGGCGGGAGGGCCGCGGCACAGATACGCAGTATTTT
.	once	TRBV27	TRBJ2-1	CASTPGGTRPYNEQFF	TGTGCCAGCACCCCCGGGGGGACAAGACCCTACAATGAGCAGTTCTTC
TRBD1	.	TRBV6-1	TRBJ1-5	CASSEAKTGGNQPQHF	TGTGCCAGCAGTGAAGCGAAGACAGGGGGCAATCAGCCCCAGCATTTT
TRBD1	.	TRBV29-1	TRBJ2-3	CSVEGQSTDTQYF	TGCAGCGTTGAGGGACAGAGCACAGATACGCAGTATTTT
TRBD1	.	TRBV4-2	TRBJ1-1	CASSAQGAQVGTEAFF	TGTGCCAGCAGCGCACAGGGGGCACAAGTTGGGACTGAAGCTTTCTTT
.	.	TRBV7-2	TRBJ1-1	CASSFQGYIGTEAFF	TGTGCCAGCAGCTTCCAGGGTTACATAGGCACTGAAGCTTTCTTT